The 16 T cell receptor beta chains presented below share a single source sample, sequenced in a study of identical twins. TCRdb redid the calling of the 5' RACE reads with MiXCR, one entry per CDR3 protein. Of hundreds of thousands of distinct CDR3 sequences listed, roughly 24% are singletons. This sample also belongs to another study, concerning T cells expressing NK-cell markers.

The material sequenced was CD4+ T cells sorted from blood. The receptors were gathered from a woman aged 18 to 35 in good health.

This clonotype was detected only a few times. One junction end disagrees with the germline gene, perhaps due to a read error. The genes are TRBV20-1 and TRBJ2-7; tentatively, D is TRBD1 or TRBD2 (6 bases each). Germline V lookup: CDR1 DFQATT, CDR2 SNEGSKA (reference sequence). The CDR3 sequence is 13 residues long. The CDR3 protein is CSARDRTTYEQYF. CDR3 bases: TGCAGTGCTCGAGACAGGACTACTTACGAGCAGTACTTC.

This clonotype was observed a few times. The chain combines TRBV12-3 or TRBV12-4 with TRBJ2-1, with 15 bases matching TRBD2. This CDR3 is 16 amino acids long. With 6 bases clipped from V and 7 bases from J, the junction kept 7 bases outside the gene matches. The CDR3 nucleotides are TGTGCCAGCAGCCAGCCCGGGACTAGCGGGAGGAATGAGCAGTTCTTC. Protein product: CASSQPGTSGRNEQFF.

This chain uses TRBV11-3 with TRBJ2-7; D may be TRBD2 (6 bases). Trimming took 5 bases from V and 7 from J, leaving 15 bases between them. This CDR3 has 13 amino acids. From germline, CDR1 is SGHNT and CDR2 YENEEA. The CDR3 sequence is CASSLGPGREQYF. CDR3 DNA sequence: TGTGCCAGCAGCCTGGGGCCAGGGAGGGAGCAGTACTTC.

This clonotype was counted between two and nine times. The J gene is TRBJ2-7, the V gene TRBV6-1; 11 nucleotides match TRBD1. This CDR3 spans 15 amino acids. Per the germline V gene, CDR1 is MNHNS and CDR2 is SASEGT. Losses at the gene ends were 7 bases for V and 6 bases for J; bases not matched to a gene: 11. The CDR3 reads CASKRAGTGGGEQYF. The CDR3 DNA reads TGTGCCAGCAAGCGTGCCGGGACAGGGGGTGGCGAGCAGTACTTC.

The gene calls are TRBV7-9 and TRBJ2-1; perhaps TRBD1 as D (5 bases). The CDR3 totals 15 residues. Germline CDR1 and CDR2: SEHNR and FQNEAQ (reference sequence). Trimming left V 5 bases short and J 5 bases short, with 16 bases between. CDR3 sequence reads: CASSALGQGHNEQFF. CDR3 in DNA: TGTGCCAGCAGCGCGCTTGGGCAGGGCCACAATGAGCAGTTCTTC.

The J gene is TRBJ1-5, the V gene TRBV12-3 or TRBV12-4; D unresolved. The CDR3 contains 13 residues. V shed 11 bases and J shed 0 bases, with 11 bases lying between them. CDR3 DNA sequence: TGTGCCGTCCGGAGGGATAGCAATCAGCCCCAGCATTTT. The encoded protein is CAVRRDSNQPQHF.

This clonotype was counted between two and nine times. This sequence joins TRBV7-2 and TRBJ2-1; TRBD2 aligns across 13 bases. The CDR3 runs to 17 residues. Trimming cost V 4 bases and J 4 bases; bases outside gene matches: 7. Germline V gene lookup returns CDR1 SGHTA and CDR2 FQGNSA. CDR3 bases: TGTGCCAGCAGCTCCCTGGGACTAGCGGGACTGTACAATGAGCAGTTCTTC. Translated, it gives CASSSLGLAGLYNEQFF. The whole variable domain, remainder taken from reference TRBV7-2 and TRBJ2-1, is GAGVSQSPSNKVTEKGKDVELRCDPISGHTALYWYRQSLGQGLEFLIYFQGNSAPDKSGLPSDRFSAERTGGSVSTLTIQRTQQEDSAVYLCASSSLGLAGLYNEQFFGPGTRLTVL.

The chain carries TRBV12-3 or TRBV12-4 and TRBJ1-1; TRBD1 aligns across 11 bases. This CDR3 region has 15 residues. Germline trimming cut 4 bases from V and 5 bases from J; bases unmatched to any gene: 6. The CDR3 sequence: CASSSWGQGGTEAFF. CDR3 coding DNA: TGTGCCAGCAGTTCCTGGGGACAGGGGGGGACTGAAGCTTTCTTT.

This clonotype appeared many times. The chain combines TRBV7-2 with TRBJ2-7; D is unclear. The V gene lost 0 bases and the J gene lost 7 bases, with 4 bases spanning the gap. The CDR3 has 11 amino acids. The germline gives CDR1 SGHTA, CDR2 FQGNSA. The CDR3 DNA sequence: TGTGCCAGCAGCTTAGCCCGAGAGCAGTACTTC. Its translation is CASSLAREQYF.

This clonotype showed up just a few times. This chain uses TRBV2 with TRBJ2-3; no definite D call. Trimming pared 6 bases from V and 8 bases from J, leaving 24 bases between. Per germline, CDR1 SNHLY and CDR2 FYNNEI. This CDR3 is 16 amino acids long. CDR3 protein: CASSSPLDRVLLTQYF. In nucleotides, the CDR3 is TGTGCCAGCAGCTCGCCCCTGGACCGCGTTTTGCTTACGCAGTATTTT.

This clonotype has only a few counts. The chain links TRBV5-1 to TRBJ2-1, with D perhaps given as TRBD1 or TRBD2 (5 bases each). The germline gives CDR1 SGHRS, CDR2 YFSETQ. The CDR3 runs 15 residues. V lost 8 bases and J lost 8, with 23 bases in between. The CDR3 sequence: CASMGRTDLVYEQFF. CDR3 nucleotides: TGCGCCAGTATGGGGCGGACTGACCTTGTGTATGAGCAGTTCTTC.

In this sample, this clonotype turned up a few times. The rearrangement links TRBV20-1 to TRBJ2-5; D tentatively fits TRBD1 or TRBD2 (6 bases each). Germline V gene lookup returns CDR1 DFQATT and CDR2 SNEGSKA (reference sequence). CDR3 length: 14 amino acids. The germline V and J ends were trimmed by 6 bases and 5 bases, with 19 bases remaining between them. Written as DNA, the CDR3 is TGCAGTGCAAGTCCGGGGGCCCTCGGGGAGACCCAGTACTTC. It codes for CSASPGALGETQYF.

The J gene is TRBJ2-1, the V gene TRBV10-3; 7 positions match TRBD2. The CDR3 loop spans 13 amino acids. Per the germline V gene, CDR1 is ENHRY and CDR2 is SYGVKD. V lost 11 bases and J lost 4; bases outside the gene matches: 8. CDR3 DNA: TGTGCCGCAGGACTAGATCCGTACAATGAGCAGTTCTTC. This encodes CAAGLDPYNEQFF.

This clonotype was counted between two and nine times. The gene calls are TRBV29-1 and TRBJ2-1; D possibly corresponds to TRBD2 (5 bases). V was shortened by 5 bases and J by 9 bases, with 17 bases between the two germline ends. This CDR3 spans 13 amino acids. The V gene's germline CDR1 is SQVTM and CDR2 ANQGSEA. The CDR3: CSVRRREEGEQFF. CDR3 DNA: TGCAGCGTTCGTAGACGGGAAGAGGGTGAGCAGTTCTTC.

V usage is TRBV7-2 and J usage is TRBJ2-1, with 9 positions matching TRBD2. The length of the CDR3 is 16 residues. Germline-derived CDR1 and CDR2 are SGHTA and FQGNSA. The ends lost 5 bases at V and 7 bases at J; junction bases unmatched: 12. The CDR3 region is CASSPLAGTSLNEQFF. The CDR3 DNA reads TGTGCCAGCAGCCCTCTTGCCGGGACTAGCTTAAATGAGCAGTTCTTC.

The chain uses TRBV20-1 and TRBJ2-3; 7 bases are shared with TRBD2. The CDR3 has 14 amino acids. The J segment lost 4 bases and the V segment lost 6 bases, leaving 10 bases of the junction unmatched. The germline gives CDR1 DFQATT, CDR2 SNEGSKA (reference sequence). CDR3 coding DNA: TGCAGTGCGAAACTAGCGTTGGTACCAGATACGCAGTATTTT. Protein: CSAKLALVPDTQYF.